The 22 T cell receptor beta chains given below trace back to one sample, sequenced in a study of response to subunit inactivated influenza vaccine (dated by TCRdb to the late 2010s). Receptor libraries were prepared by RT-PCR. The sample was run on an Illumina HiSeq 2500. The public reads were reanalyzed by TCRdb: fastp trimming at Q25, MiXCR alignment, in-frame beta chains only. Rows merge per CDR3 protein into single entries with the most common DNA and genes. A total of almost 600,000 distinct CDR3 sequences appear in this sample, 12% to 15% of them only once. 11% of the sample rests with the top ten. The starting material was PBMCs from blood, obtained roughly 12 days after vaccination. Receptor source: a man aged 50-60 years who received an inactivated influenza vaccine. Donor details come from another sample of the same person, matched by shared clones.

This clonotype was seen only once. This rearrangement joins TRBV15 to TRBJ2-5, with D perhaps given as TRBD1 or TRBD2 (5 bases each). The V end was cut by 3 bases, the J end by 5 bases, with 13 bases between. The CDR3 is 14 residues long. CDR1 is LNHNV and CDR2 is YYDKDF in the germline V gene (reference sequence). The CDR3 bases are TGTGCCACCAGCAGGGGGGTGACAAGGGAGACCCAGTACTTC. Translation: CATSRGVTRETQYF.

This clonotype came up a few times. The rearrangement links TRBV7-2 to TRBJ2-1, with D possibly being TRBD2 (6 bases). CDR1 and CDR2 (germline): SGHTA, FQGNSA. V lost 0 bases, J lost 4 bases, and 10 bases lay in between. There are 15 residues in the CDR3. CDR3 loop: CASSLAVGGYNEQFF. The DNA for the CDR3 is TGTGCCAGCAGCTTAGCAGTCGGGGGTTACAATGAGCAGTTCTTC.

This clonotype was observed a handful of times. This sequence joins TRBV7-2 and TRBJ2-1, with a weak D call TRBD2 (6 bases). From germline, CDR1 is SGHTA and CDR2 FQGNSA. The V and J ends lost 5 bases and 6 bases respectively, with 17 bases between them. The CDR3 runs 15 residues. CDR3 DNA: TGTGCCAGCAGCAAGGAGGGCATAAGGGGCAATGAGCAGTTCTTC. Protein sequence: CASSKEGIRGNEQFF.

The V gene is TRBV5-1, the J gene TRBJ2-3, with D uncertain. CDR1 is SGHRS and CDR2 is YFSETQ in the germline V gene. The CDR3 runs to 16 residues. The germline V and J ends were trimmed by 0 bases and 0 bases, with 11 bases remaining between them. The CDR3 loop is CASSLVVARSTDTQYF. The CDR3 coding sequence is TGCGCCAGCAGCTTGGTTGTGGCCCGGAGCACAGATACGCAGTATTTT.

This clonotype was seen a few times. This chain uses TRBV24-1 with TRBJ2-2; maybe TRBD1 (5 bases). Per the germline V gene, CDR1 is KGHDR and CDR2 is SFDVKD. The CDR3 length is 14 residues. V was shortened by 5 bases and J by 1 base, with 7 bases between the two germline ends. CDR3 sequence: CATSVRGNTGELFF. The CDR3 DNA reads as TGTGCCACCAGTGTTAGGGGGAACACCGGGGAGCTGTTTTTT.

This clonotype appeared a few times. This chain uses TRBV12-3 or TRBV12-4 with TRBJ1-6; a possible D gene is TRBD1 (6 bases). The CDR3 covers 16 residues. The ends were cut back, 6 bases at V and 3 bases at J, with 15 bases in the middle. This chain's CDR3 is CASRYAQGFYNSPLHF. The CDR3 DNA is TGTGCCAGCAGGTACGCACAGGGCTTCTATAATTCACCCCTCCACTTT.

In its sample, this clonotype was seen many times. CDR3 coding DNA: TGCGCCAGCAGCCTCGGGACGGGATCCTACAATGAGCAGTTCTTC. Its protein product is CASSLGTGSYNEQFF. The chain employs TRBV5-1 and TRBJ2-1, with D perhaps given as TRBD1 or TRBD2 (5 bases each). Looked up from germline, CDR1 is SGHRS and CDR2 is YFSETQ. The CDR3 extends over 15 amino acids. Deletions cut 4 bases from V and 1 base from J, with 12 bases between.

This clonotype was observed a single time. The CDR3, as DNA: TGTGCCAGCAGCCCTTGGACAGGAATGGTCGGGGAGCTGTTTTTT. Protein product: CASSPWTGMVGELFF. The chain combines TRBV7-2 with TRBJ2-2; 7 bases are a match to TRBD1. V shed 5 bases, J shed 7 bases, and the junction held 10 bases outside the gene matches. Germline V gene lookup returns CDR1 SGHTA and CDR2 FQGNSA. The CDR3 length is 15 residues.

This clonotype turned up a few times. This chain connects TRBV20-1 to TRBJ1-2, with TRBD1 matching over 7 bases. The germline V gene has CDR1 DFQATT and CDR2 SNEGSKA (reference sequence). CDR3 length: 12 amino acids. With 5 bases clipped from V and 8 bases from J, the junction kept 8 bases outside the gene matches. The CDR3 sequence: CSAPDRDNGYTF. The DNA of the CDR3 is TGCAGTGCTCCCGACAGGGATAACGGCTACACCTTC.

V is TRBV18 and J is TRBJ2-3; weak D call: TRBD2 (6 bases). The CDR3 runs 16 residues. Germline V gives CDR1 KGHSH, CDR2 LQKENI. V was trimmed by 5 bases and J by 2 bases, leaving 17 bases between them. CDR3 loop: CASSKAVGGTTDTQYF. The CDR3 DNA follows: TGTGCCAGCTCAAAGGCCGTTGGGGGGACCACAGATACGCAGTATTTT.

The rearrangement joins TRBV12-3 or TRBV12-4 to TRBJ2-3; 13 bases fit TRBD2. The CDR3 loop spans 18 amino acids. V lost 5 bases and J lost 0; bases outside the gene matches: 8. CDR3 nucleotide sequence: TGTGCCAGCAGTAGGAGACTAGCGGGAGGAACTAGCACAGATACGCAGTATTTT. Translation gives CASSRRLAGGTSTDTQYF.

This clonotype has only a few counts. This chain uses TRBV4-3 with TRBJ1-5; D uncertain. The V end was cut by 0 bases, the J end by 9 bases, with 15 bases between. The CDR3 spans 15 residues. From germline, CDR1 is LGHNA and CDR2 YSLEER. CDR3 bases: TGCGCCAGCAGCCAAGATTCGGCAGGTTCTTGGCCCCAGCATTTT. Residues: CASSQDSAGSWPQHF.

This clonotype has just a few counts. The chain uses TRBV29-1 and TRBJ2-5; 7 bases are a match to TRBD1. The CDR3 is made up of 13 amino acids. Per germline, CDR1 SQVTM and CDR2 ANQGSEA. Trimming at V came to 4 bases and at J to 2 bases, leaving 4 bases not matched to a gene. The CDR3 loop is CSVARDSQETQYF. For the CDR3, the DNA is TGCAGCGTTGCCCGGGACAGTCAAGAGACCCAGTACTTC.

This rearrangement joins TRBV19 to TRBJ2-1; possibly TRBD1 or TRBD2 for D (6 bases each). The V end was cut by 7 bases, the J end by 1 base, with 14 bases between. Germline V gene lookup returns CDR1 LNHDA and CDR2 SQIVND (reference sequence). CDR3 size: 15 residues. The CDR3 loop is CASKRGAESYNEQFF. In DNA form, the CDR3 reads TGTGCCAGTAAGAGGGGGGCAGAATCCTACAATGAGCAGTTCTTC.

The table lists this clonotype with a few counts. The chain links TRBV7-2 to TRBJ2-2; possible D gene TRBD1, 6 bases. V was shortened by 6 bases and J by 1 base, with 12 bases between the two germline ends. CDR3 length: 15 residues. Germline CDR1 SGHTA, CDR2 FQGNSA. CDR3 nucleotides: TGTGCCAGCAGAAGGGACACCATGAACACCGGGGAGCTGTTTTTT. Translated, it gives CASRRDTMNTGELFF. The entire variable domain, with the rest obtained from reference TRBV7-2 and TRBJ2-2, is as follows: GAGVSQSPSNKVTEKGKDVELRCDPISGHTALYWYRQSLGQGLEFLIYFQGNSAPDKSGLPSDRFSAERTGGSVSTLTIQRTQQEDSAVYLCASRRDTMNTGELFFGEGSRLTVL.

The rearrangement links TRBV11-2 to TRBJ2-3; D ambiguous. The V end was cut by 3 bases, the J end by 0 bases, with 7 bases between. In germline, CDR1 is SGHAT, CDR2 FQNNGV. The CDR3 is made up of 14 amino acids. CDR3 in amino acids: CASSFTLSTDTQYF. The CDR3 DNA is TGTGCCAGCAGCTTTACCTTGAGCACAGATACGCAGTATTTT.

In its sample, this clonotype is medium-sized. This chain uses TRBV9 with TRBJ2-2; D not certain. Germline-derived CDR1 and CDR2 are SGDLS and YYNGEE. V gave up 0 bases and J gave up 8 bases, with 8 bases separating them. The CDR3 contains 13 residues. CDR3 residues: CASSVELSGELFF. In DNA form, the CDR3 reads TGTGCCAGCAGCGTAGAACTGTCAGGGGAGCTGTTTTTT.

The rearrangement links TRBV20-1 to TRBJ2-7; 15 nucleotides line up with TRBD2. Germline V CDR1 and CDR2: DFQATT, SNEGSKA (reference sequence). The length of the CDR3 is 17 residues. The ends lost 3 bases at V and 0 bases at J; junction bases unmatched: 6. CDR3 sequence (DNA): TGCAGTGCTAGTGGACTAGCGGGAGGGTTAAGCTCCTACGAGCAGTACTTC. This translates into CSASGLAGGLSSYEQYF.

This clonotype was seen many times. The chain links TRBV5-1 to TRBJ2-1; 11 bases match TRBD2. The CDR3 extends over 19 amino acids. Germline V gene lookup returns CDR1 SGHRS and CDR2 YFSETQ. Unmatched junction bases numbered 9, after V lost 0 bases and J lost 1 base. The CDR3 here is CASSLVGSGRALSYNEQFF. For the CDR3, the DNA is TGCGCCAGCAGCTTGGTTGGTAGCGGGAGGGCCCTGTCCTACAATGAGCAGTTCTTC.

The genes are TRBV7-2 and TRBJ1-1; TRBD1 might be the D (5 bases). Between the trimmed V and J ends, which lost 1 base and 1 base, there was a span of 10 bases. The CDR3 is made up of 15 amino acids. The V gene's germline CDR1 is SGHTA and CDR2 FQGNSA. CDR3 bases: TGTGCCAGCAGCTTAGGACCGGGGCCGAACACTGAAGCTTTCTTT. Protein sequence: CASSLGPGPNTEAFF.

The rearrangement uses TRBV30 and TRBJ1-6; 7 nucleotides line up with TRBD1. CDR1 GTSNPN and CDR2 SVGIG come from the germline V gene (reference sequence). This CDR3 is 14 amino acids long. Losses at the gene ends were 3 bases for V and 7 bases for J; bases not matched to a gene: 6. This CDR3 is CAWSSGQRNSPLHF. The CDR3 bases are TGTGCCTGGAGCTCGGGACAGCGAAATTCACCCCTCCACTTT.

This clonotype was seen more than once but under ten times. The V gene is TRBV7-2, the J gene TRBJ2-1; 7 bases match TRBD2. The trim removed 3 bases at V and 0 bases at J, leaving 8 bases unmatched. The CDR3 consists of 17 residues. Germline CDR1 SGHTA, CDR2 FQGNSA. The CDR3 protein is CASSFALAQSSYNEQFF. The DNA for the CDR3 is TGTGCCAGCAGCTTCGCACTAGCGCAGAGCTCCTACAATGAGCAGTTCTTC.